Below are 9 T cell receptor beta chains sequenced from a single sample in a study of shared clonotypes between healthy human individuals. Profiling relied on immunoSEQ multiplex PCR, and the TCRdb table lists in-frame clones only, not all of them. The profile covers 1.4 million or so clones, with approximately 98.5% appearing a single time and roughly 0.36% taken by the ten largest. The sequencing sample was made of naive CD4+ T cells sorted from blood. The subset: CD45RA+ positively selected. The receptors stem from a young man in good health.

CDR3 amino acids: CASSLSGTGNTIYF. In nucleotides, the CDR3 is TGCGCCAGCAGCTTGTCGGGGACGGGAAACACCATATATTTT. The rearrangement joins TRBV5-1 to TRBJ1-3; D possibly corresponds to TRBD1 (5 bases). Germline V gene sequence: CDR1 SGHRS, CDR2 YFSETQ. The CDR3 is made up of 14 amino acids. Trimming left V 1 base short and J 4 bases short, with 9 bases between.

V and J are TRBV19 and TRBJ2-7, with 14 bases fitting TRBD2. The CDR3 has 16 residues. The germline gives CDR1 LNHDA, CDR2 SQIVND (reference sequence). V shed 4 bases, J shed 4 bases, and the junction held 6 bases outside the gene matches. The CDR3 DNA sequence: TGTGCCAGTAGTACTAGGACTAGCGGGAGGAGGTACGAGCAGTACTTC. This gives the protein CASSTRTSGRRYEQYF.

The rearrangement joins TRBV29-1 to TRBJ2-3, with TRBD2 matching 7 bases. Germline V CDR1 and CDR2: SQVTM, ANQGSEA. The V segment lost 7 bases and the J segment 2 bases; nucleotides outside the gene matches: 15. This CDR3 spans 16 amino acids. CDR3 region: CSAVGGGLGNTDTQYF. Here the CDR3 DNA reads TGCAGCGCGGTTGGGGGAGGGCTAGGGAACACAGATACGCAGTATTTT.

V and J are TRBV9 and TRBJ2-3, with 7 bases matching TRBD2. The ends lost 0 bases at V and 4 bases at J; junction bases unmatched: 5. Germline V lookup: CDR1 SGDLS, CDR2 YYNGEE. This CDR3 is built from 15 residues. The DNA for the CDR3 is TGTGCCAGCAGCGTAGCTGCGGGAGCCCCAGATACGCAGTATTTT. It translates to CASSVAAGAPDTQYF.

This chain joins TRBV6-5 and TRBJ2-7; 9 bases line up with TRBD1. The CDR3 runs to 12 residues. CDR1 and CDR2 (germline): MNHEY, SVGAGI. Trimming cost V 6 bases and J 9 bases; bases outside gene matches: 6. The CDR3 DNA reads TGTGCCAGCAGCCAACCGGGACAGGGGCAGTACTTC. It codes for CASSQPGQGQYF.

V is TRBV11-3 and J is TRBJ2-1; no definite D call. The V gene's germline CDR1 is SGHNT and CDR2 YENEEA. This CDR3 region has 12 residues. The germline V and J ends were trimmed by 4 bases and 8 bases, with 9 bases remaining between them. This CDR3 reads CASSSLGYEQFF. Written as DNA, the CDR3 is TGTGCCAGCAGCTCTCTCGGATATGAGCAGTTCTTC.

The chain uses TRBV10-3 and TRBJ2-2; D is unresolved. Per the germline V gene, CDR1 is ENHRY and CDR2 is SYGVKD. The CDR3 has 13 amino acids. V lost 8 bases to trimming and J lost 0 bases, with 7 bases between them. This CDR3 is CAIGRPNTGELFF. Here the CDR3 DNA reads TGTGCCATCGGACGTCCGAACACCGGGGAGCTGTTTTTT.

This chain's CDR3 is CASSLGTGGEKLFF. DNA for the CDR3: TGTGCCAGCAGCTTAGGCACGGGAGGTGAAAAACTGTTTTTT. The rearrangement uses TRBV7-2 and TRBJ1-4; D is unresolved. CDR3 size: 14 residues. Trimming cost V 1 base and J 7 bases, with 10 bases left between them. The V gene's germline CDR1 is SGHTA and CDR2 FQGNSA. The whole variable domain, remainder taken from reference TRBV7-2 and TRBJ1-4, is GAGVSQSPSNKVTEKGKDVELRCDPISGHTALYWYRQSLGQGLEFLIYFQGNSAPDKSGLPSDRFSAERTGGSVSTLTIQRTQQEDSAVYLCASSLGTGGEKLFFGSGTQLSVL.

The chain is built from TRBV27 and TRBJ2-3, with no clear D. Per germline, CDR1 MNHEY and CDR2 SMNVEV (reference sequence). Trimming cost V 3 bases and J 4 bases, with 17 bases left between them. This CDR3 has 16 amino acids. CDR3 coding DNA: TGTGCCAGCAGTTTTCTGCGCGGACCGTCCCCAGATACGCAGTATTTT. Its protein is CASSFLRGPSPDTQYF.